The 6 T cell receptor beta chains below come from one sample, sequenced in a study of spatial heterogeneity in lung cancer. One entry per CDR3 protein results from TCRdb running MiXCR on the 5' RACE reads. The sample lists some 64,000 distinct CDR3 sequences, around 8.2% seen once, with roughly 16% in the top ten. The time point denotes: sample taken at primary tumor resection. The input material, whole RNA from tumor, nontumor lung or frozen PBMC, was sequenced unsorted. The sequenced sample was PBMCs, obtained at surgery. Source of these receptors: a female donor with early-stage non-small cell lung cancer.

The chain joins TRBV6-4 to TRBJ2-3; D could derive from TRBD1 or TRBD2 (6 bases each). The germline V gene has CDR1 MRHNA and CDR2 SNTAGT. CDR3 length: 14 amino acids. V lost 4 bases and J lost 4, with 12 bases in between. CDR3 DNA: TGTGCCAGCAGTGCGAGGGGGGCATCAGATACGCAGTATTTT. Translated, it gives CASSARGASDTQYF.

This clonotype has a handful of counts. The chain carries TRBV11-2 and TRBJ1-4; perhaps TRBD1 as D (5 bases). Germline CDR1 and CDR2: SGHAT and FQNNGV. The CDR3 covers 17 residues. V was pared by 3 bases and J by 5 bases, with 19 bases between. In DNA, the CDR3 is TGTGCCAGCAGCTTTGGGGCTGCAGGCCTACTAAATGAAAAACTGTTTTTT. Residues: CASSFGAAGLLNEKLFF.

The chain recombines TRBV12-3 or TRBV12-4 with TRBJ2-3; 7 positions agree with TRBD2. Trimming removed 5 bases from V and 0 bases from J; junction bases left unmatched: 8. This CDR3 region has 16 residues. The DNA for the CDR3 is TGTGCCAGCAGTGTTGGTCTAGCGGCTAGCACAGATACGCAGTATTTT. Translated: CASSVGLAASTDTQYF.

The chain links TRBV5-1 to TRBJ2-5; unclear D gene. This CDR3 contains 14 residues. Trimming shortened V by 0 bases and J by 5 bases, and 11 bases separated the two germline ends. Germline CDR1 SGHRS, CDR2 YFSETQ. This CDR3 reads CASSLVPGQETQYF. The CDR3 DNA is TGCGCCAGCAGCTTGGTTCCGGGTCAGGAGACCCAGTACTTC.

This chain links TRBV20-1 with TRBJ1-5; TRBD1 matches at 10 bases. V lost 3 bases and J lost 6; bases outside the gene matches: 11. This CDR3 has 16 residues. Germline CDR1 DFQATT, CDR2 SNEGSKA (reference sequence). CDR3 sequence: CSARLLGTGDPQPQHF. CDR3 in DNA: TGCAGTGCTAGGCTCCTCGGGACAGGGGACCCTCAGCCCCAGCATTTT.

The chain carries TRBV10-3 and TRBJ1-1, with 8 bases identical to TRBD1. The CDR3 length is 13 residues. In germline, CDR1 is ENHRY, CDR2 SYGVKD. J was trimmed by 3 bases and V by 5 bases; bases with no gene match: 2. The CDR3 protein is CAISLDRDTEAFF. The DNA for the CDR3 is TGTGCCATCAGTTTGGACAGGGACACTGAAGCTTTCTTT.